Shown below are 11 T cell receptor beta chains from a single sample sequenced in a study of blood T cell repertoires in COVID-19. Sequencing used immunoSEQ multiplex PCR; TCRdb keeps in-frame clones, though not all of them. The sample has roughly 180,000 clones; around 85% are singletons. Sequencing was carried out using peripheral blood. The receptors were gathered from an elderly man with COVID-19, enrolled during active disease.

The V call is TRBV5-1, the J call TRBJ1-5, with a weak D call TRBD1 (5 bases). Trimming took 0 bases from V and 3 from J, leaving 10 bases between them. The germline V gene has CDR1 SGHRS and CDR2 YFSETQ. CDR3 length equals 15 residues. The CDR3, as DNA: TGCGCCAGCAGCTTGGACGCAGGGTACAATCAGCCCCAGCATTTT. Translated: CASSLDAGYNQPQHF.

A single count supports this clone. The CDR3 sequence: CASSVLGGETQYF. The CDR3 region has the DNA TGTGCCAGCAGCGTATTAGGGGGAGAGACCCAGTACTTC. The V gene is TRBV9, the J gene TRBJ2-5, with TRBD1 as a possible D gene (6 bases). V lost 1 base to trimming and J lost 4 bases, with 8 bases between them. This CDR3 comprises 13 residues. CDR1 is SGDLS and CDR2 is YYNGEE in the germline V gene.

This chain uses TRBV24-1 with TRBJ2-2; D is perhaps TRBD2 (7 bases). The V and J ends lost 9 bases and 6 bases respectively, with 19 bases between them. Per germline, CDR1 KGHDR and CDR2 SFDVKD. The CDR3 runs to 15 residues. The CDR3 sequence is CATSKGGGSSGELFF. The CDR3 bases are TGTGCCACCTCAAAGGGGGGGGGCTCGTCCGGGGAGCTGTTTTTT.

This sequence joins TRBV5-4 and TRBJ1-1, with D tentatively TRBD1 (5 bases). Germline CDR1 SGHNT, CDR2 YYREEE (reference sequence). The CDR3 sequence is 13 residues long. Trimming removed 1 base at V and 8 bases at J, with 12 bases between. The CDR3 loop is CASSLMNRPEAFF. The CDR3 nucleotides read TGTGCCAGCAGCTTGATGAACAGGCCCGAAGCTTTCTTT.

V usage is TRBV18 and J usage is TRBJ2-1; D unclear. Trimming took 5 bases from V and 0 from J, leaving 8 bases between them. The CDR3 extends over 14 amino acids. Per germline, CDR1 KGHSH and CDR2 LQKENI. CDR3 in DNA: TGTGCCAGCTCAGGGCTAAGCTCCTACAATGAGCAGTTCTTC. Its protein product is CASSGLSSYNEQFF. The variable domain in full, completed from reference TRBV18 and TRBJ2-1, reads NAGVMQNPRHLVRRRGQEARLRCSPMKGHSHVYWYRQLPEEGLKFMVYLQKENIIDESGMPKERFSAEFPKEGPSILRIQQVVRGDSAAYFCASSGLSSYNEQFFGPGTRLTVL.

The chain employs TRBV3-1 (or the pseudogene TRBV3-2) and TRBJ2-7; perhaps TRBD2 as D (6 bases). This CDR3 comprises 14 residues. V dropped 4 bases and J dropped 2 bases, with 12 bases sitting between them. CDR1 and CDR2 (germline): LGHDT, YNNKEL (reference sequence). The CDR3 loop reads CASSPGTGPYEQYF. The DNA for the CDR3 is TGTGCCAGCAGCCCCGGGACTGGGCCCTACGAGCAGTACTTC.

The chain uses TRBV7-2 and TRBJ1-1; maybe TRBD1 (5 bases). The CDR3 consists of 13 residues. Germline V lookup: CDR1 SGHTA, CDR2 FQGNSA. V lost 5 bases and J lost 4, with 11 bases in between. DNA of the CDR3: TGTGCCAGCAGCCCCTACGGGGGCACTGAAGCTTTCTTT. Protein: CASSPYGGTEAFF.

This clone was seen a handful of times. The chain uses TRBV29-1 and TRBJ1-1; D perhaps matches TRBD1 (6 bases). Trimming removed 3 bases from V and 1 base from J, with 9 bases in between. The CDR3 has 13 amino acids. The germline CDR1 and CDR2 sequences are SQVTM and ANQGSEA. The CDR3 loop reads CSVDRGSNTEAFF. The CDR3 nucleotides read TGCAGCGTTGACAGGGGATCGAACACTGAAGCTTTCTTT.

V gene TRBV6-5 combines with J gene TRBJ2-5; TRBD1 might be the D (5 bases). Germline V gives CDR1 MNHEY, CDR2 SVGAGI. CDR3 length equals 16 residues. Trimming removed 0 bases at V and 0 bases at J, with 11 bases between. The CDR3 region has the DNA TGTGCCAGCAGTTACTCGAGTAGGGGCTACCAAGAGACCCAGTACTTC. Amino acids: CASSYSSRGYQETQYF.

V usage is TRBV2 and J usage is TRBJ2-7; possible D gene TRBD2, 5 bases. CDR3 length: 11 amino acids. V gave up 8 bases and J gave up 5 bases, with 10 bases separating them. Germline-derived CDR1 and CDR2 are SNHLY and FYNNEI. The CDR3 here is CASGLRDEQYF. CDR3 sequence (DNA): TGTGCCAGCGGATTGAGGGACGAGCAGTACTTC.

This chain joins TRBV5-1 and TRBJ1-1, with no clear D. CDR3 length equals 16 residues. The V end was cut by 7 bases, the J end by 4 bases, with 23 bases between. The germline V gene encodes CDR1 SGHRS and CDR2 YFSETQ. CDR3 in amino acids: CASGDLRDYEGTEAFF. In DNA form, the CDR3 reads TGCGCCAGCGGAGACCTGAGAGACTACGAGGGCACTGAAGCTTTCTTT.